This T cell receptor beta chain comes out of a study of glioma-infiltrating T cells. Regarding this clonotype: A much more abundant neighbour one base away suggests this may be a read error.

This CDR3 contains 15 residues. Germline lookup yields CDR1 MGHDK and CDR2 SYGVNS. With 4 bases removed from V and 2 bases from J, the gap between germline ends came to 15 bases. Using RNA template, CDR3s of TCR alpha and beta were amplified with iRepertoire arm-PCR. Via MiXCR, TCRdb re-called the multiplex PCR reads, giving one row per CDR3 protein. This table has about 400,000 distinct CDR3 sequences, roughly two fifths appearing once. Sample: glioma tissue, nonneoplastic brain tissue, or PBMCs (not recorded which). This TCR was sampled from a human donor with low-grade glioma or glioblastoma, undergoing nonglioma brain surgery, or in good health (not recorded which). The rearrangement joins TRBV25-1 to TRBJ2-7, with D possibly matching TRBD2 (5 bases). Here the CDR3 DNA reads TGTGCCAGCAGTGGTTGTTGGGGAGAGCCCTACGAGCAGTACTTC. It encodes CASSGCWGEPYEQYF.